The entry below describes one T cell receptor (beta chain). These data come from a study of shared T cell receptors in the human thymus. The CDR3 totals 13 residues. Germline V gives CDR1 MNHEY, CDR2 SVGAGI. The V gene end was trimmed by 6 bases and the J gene end by 3 bases; junction bases not matched to a gene: 4. Sequencing was performed with immunoSEQ multiplex PCR; in TCRdb, only in-frame clones are kept and a portion is missing. The table shows about 660,000 clones, with approximately 87% occurring only once. The data were also submitted as part of a second study, on human thymus T cells. From that second work: Thymus specimens were resections from corrective heart surgery. Biased V and J segment usage appeared in thymus and peripheral blood. Related research reported highly overlapping thymic repertoires among unrelated individuals.

The chain employs TRBV6-5 and TRBJ2-7, with 8 positions matching TRBD1. This TCR was sampled from a boy under three years old with a congenital heart defect. Sequenced material: thymocytes. CDR3 DNA: TGTGCCAGCAGGAGGACAGGGTTCTACGAGCAGTACTTC. Translated: CASRRTGFYEQYF.